The 13 T cell receptor beta chains in this list originate from one sample, sequenced in a study of blood T cell repertoires in COVID-19. Clones were read by immunoSEQ multiplex PCR, and TCRdb kept only the in-frame ones, dropping some. Of tens of thousands of clones listed, approximately 89% are singletons. Sequencing was carried out using peripheral blood. The source of these receptors is a man aged 50 or older with acute or convalescent COVID-19.

The chain carries TRBV2 and TRBJ1-2; 7 bases map to TRBD1. Losses at the gene ends were 10 bases for V and 4 bases for J; bases not matched to a gene: 12. The CDR3 is 14 amino acids. Per germline, CDR1 SNHLY and CDR2 FYNNEI. The CDR3 region is CANSRQGPTYGYTF. Here the CDR3 DNA reads TGTGCCAATTCCCGACAGGGACCAACCTATGGCTACACCTTC.

V is TRBV11-3 and J is TRBJ2-1; D possibly corresponds to TRBD1 (6 bases). V dropped 2 bases and J dropped 0 bases, with 8 bases sitting between them. Germline CDR1 is SGHNT and CDR2 is YENEEA. The CDR3 covers 15 residues. In DNA form, the CDR3 reads TGTGCCAGCAGCTTACAGGGGTCCTCCTACAATGAGCAGTTCTTC. This gives the protein CASSLQGSSYNEQFF.

This chain links TRBV9 with TRBJ1-1, with TRBD1 matching over 11 bases. Trimming at V came to 4 bases and at J to 10 bases, leaving 9 bases not matched to a gene. This CDR3 is 14 amino acids long. From germline, CDR1 is SGDLS and CDR2 YYNGEE. CDR3 region: CASSPGTGGLLAFF. For the CDR3, the DNA is TGTGCCAGCAGCCCCGGGACAGGGGGGCTCTTAGCTTTCTTT. The complete variable domain, with remaining parts taken from reference TRBV9 and TRBJ1-1, reads DSGVTQTPKHLITATGQRVTLRCSPRSGDLSVYWYQQSLDQGLQFLIQYYNGEERAKGNILERFSAQQFPDLHSELNLSSLELGDSALYFCASSPGTGGLLAFFGQGTRLTVV.

The rearrangement uses TRBV6-1 and TRBJ1-6, with 10 positions matching TRBD1. This CDR3 is built from 17 residues. Germline CDR1 MNHNS, CDR2 SASEGT. The trim removed 3 bases at V and 7 bases at J, leaving 9 bases unmatched. CDR3 region: CASSDGTGVAWNSPLHF. The CDR3 DNA follows: TGTGCCAGCAGTGACGGGACAGGGGTAGCTTGGAATTCACCCCTCCACTTT.

The chain has TRBV5-8 and TRBJ1-1, with D perhaps matching TRBD1 (5 bases). The V gene's germline CDR1 is SGHTS and CDR2 YDEGEE. The length of the CDR3 is 14 residues. The ends were cut back, 2 bases at V and 0 bases at J, with 8 bases in the middle. The CDR3 reads CASSLRQLNTEAFF. The CDR3 DNA sequence: TGTGCCAGCAGCTTAAGACAGTTGAACACTGAAGCTTTCTTT.

Here the CDR3 reads CASSLRGGMNYEQYF. The CDR3 DNA reads as TGTGCCAGCAGCCTACGGGGGGGCATGAACTACGAGCAGTACTTC. The chain is built from TRBV11-3 and TRBJ2-7; 8 nucleotides match TRBD2. The germline CDR1 and CDR2 sequences are SGHNT and YENEEA. This CDR3 spans 15 amino acids. After removal of 5 bases from V and 3 bases from J, the junction contained 9 bases not matched to a gene.

The rearrangement joins TRBV6-5 to TRBJ1-1; no definite D call. Germline values: CDR1 MNHEY, CDR2 SVGAGI. V lost 5 bases and J 4 bases, leaving 11 bases between the germline ends. This CDR3 contains 13 residues. CDR3 DNA: TGTGCCAGCAGTCCGCCAACAGTCACTGAAGCTTTCTTT. Translated, it gives CASSPPTVTEAFF.

This sequence joins TRBV12-5 and TRBJ2-2; 14 bases map to TRBD2. The CDR3 has 18 residues. The J segment lost 7 bases and the V segment lost 5 bases, leaving 12 bases of the junction unmatched. The germline CDR1 and CDR2 sequences are LGHNT and FRNRAP. CDR3 nucleotide sequence: TGTGCTAGTGGTCCGCCGACTAGCGGGGGGGCCGAGGGCGGGGAGCTGTTTTTT. Translating gives CASGPPTSGGAEGGELFF.

The chain recombines TRBV7-2 with TRBJ1-1, with 8 bases that match TRBD1. The CDR3 sequence is 13 residues long. Losses at the gene ends were 5 bases for V and 7 bases for J; bases not matched to a gene: 6. In germline, CDR1 is SGHTA, CDR2 FQGNSA. CDR3 loop: CASSQGAAREAFF. In DNA form, the CDR3 reads TGTGCCAGCAGCCAGGGGGCAGCCCGTGAAGCTTTCTTT.

Concerning this clone: The junction departs from the called germline gene at one end, perhaps through a read error. The sample contains more than one DNA sequence encoding this CDR3. J is TRBJ1-3 and V is TRBV11-2; possible D gene TRBD1, 5 bases. The CDR3 covers 17 residues. The germline V gene encodes CDR1 SGHAT and CDR2 FQNNGV. CDR3 bases: TGCGCCAGCAGCCCCCGGACACCTCAGAGCTCTGGAAACACCATATATTTT. This sequence encodes CASSPRTPQSSGNTIYF.

This clone was seen just once. V is TRBV27 and J is TRBJ2-2; 7 bases are a match to TRBD2. Germline V CDR1 and CDR2: MNHEY, SMNVEV (reference sequence). This CDR3 is built from 19 residues. J gave up 0 bases and V 1 base, and 11 bases lay outside the gene matches. The CDR3 DNA reads TGTGCCAGCAGTTTATTCCCTGTGAGGAGCGGGGCGAACACCGGGGAGCTGTTTTTT. Translated: CASSLFPVRSGANTGELFF.

V is TRBV7-6 and J is TRBJ2-3; D possibly corresponds to TRBD1 (6 bases). This CDR3 is 13 amino acids long. Germline CDR1 SGHVS, CDR2 FNYEAQ. V gave up 0 bases and J gave up 5 bases, with 6 bases separating them. Here the CDR3 reads CASSLATGDTQYF. The CDR3, as DNA: TGTGCCAGCAGCTTAGCGACAGGAGATACGCAGTATTTT.

The rearrangement links TRBV27 to TRBJ1-1, with D perhaps TRBD1 (6 bases). CDR3 size: 12 residues. The germline CDR1 and CDR2 sequences are MNHEY and SMNVEV (reference sequence). Trimming left V 11 bases short and J 1 base short, with 11 bases between. The DNA for the CDR3 is TGTGCCTCGTGGACAGAGAACACTGAAGCTTTCTTT. Residues: CASWTENTEAFF.